The 23 T cell receptor beta chains below were found in one sample sequenced in a study of OX40 agonist ivuxolimab in advanced cancers. The data were produced by immunoSEQ multiplex PCR, yet TCRdb's version contains in-frame clones alone and is incomplete. The table includes 40,000 to 60,000 clones, about 93% detected once. The source material was CD4+ or CD8+ T cells sorted from blood, sampled in a trial of the OX40 agonist ivuxolimab. The receptor set was obtained from an adult with an advanced solid tumor such as melanoma, head and neck, liver or kidney cancer.

This chain connects TRBV5-6 to TRBJ2-5; no definite D call. V lost 0 bases, J lost 2 bases, and 5 bases lay in between. Germline lookup yields CDR1 SGHDT and CDR2 YYEEEE. The length of the CDR3 is 13 residues. The CDR3 DNA reads as TGTGCCAGCAGCTTGGCTGTACAAGAGACCCAGTACTTC. It yields the protein CASSLAVQETQYF.

This chain uses TRBV28 with TRBJ1-5, with D possibly matching TRBD1 (6 bases). Trimming cost V 4 bases and J 1 base, with 14 bases left between them. Germline loops: CDR1 MDHEN, CDR2 SYDVKM. The CDR3 extends over 16 amino acids. The CDR3 loop reads CASSSPGQLSNQPQHF. The CDR3 region has the DNA TGTGCCAGCAGTTCCCCCGGACAGTTAAGCAATCAGCCCCAGCATTTT.

The V gene is TRBV6-6, the J gene TRBJ2-7; the D gene is possibly TRBD2 (5 bases). V was cut by 0 bases and J by 0 bases, with 12 bases left in between. This CDR3 has 16 amino acids. Germline CDR1 and CDR2: MNHNY and SVGAGI (reference sequence). CDR3 sequence: CASSYSILDSSYEQYF. The CDR3 DNA sequence: TGTGCCAGCAGTTACTCGATTTTGGACTCCTCCTACGAGCAGTACTTC.

The genes are TRBV28 and TRBJ2-4; D might be TRBD2 (6 bases). CDR1 and CDR2 from the germline V gene are MDHEN and SYDVKM. This CDR3 is 16 amino acids long. Trimming removed 4 bases at V and 5 bases at J, with 18 bases between. The CDR3 DNA follows: TGTGCCAGCAGTTCAACTGGAGGGAGGCGGGAAAACATTCAGTACTTC. Protein: CASSSTGGRRENIQYF.

As concerns this clone: This CDR3 is also generated by other DNA sequences in the sample. The V gene is TRBV28, the J gene TRBJ2-7; 7 nucleotides match TRBD2. Per germline, CDR1 MDHEN and CDR2 SYDVKM. J gave up 1 base and V 4 bases, and 4 bases lay outside the gene matches. CDR3 length equals 14 residues. CDR3 bases: TGTGCCAGCAGTTCGGGGGGAGGGTCCTACGAGCAGTACTTC. It yields the protein CASSSGGGSYEQYF.

The chain has TRBV28 and TRBJ1-1, with D possibly matching TRBD1 (6 bases). The CDR3 runs 13 residues. Germline V gene sequence: CDR1 MDHEN, CDR2 SYDVKM. V dropped 1 base and J dropped 7 bases, with 10 bases sitting between them. Written as DNA, the CDR3 is TGTGCCAGCAGTTTATCAACAGGGAGTGAAGCTTTCTTT. The encoded protein is CASSLSTGSEAFF.

The chain is built from TRBV7-2 and TRBJ2-7; possibly TRBD2 for D (6 bases). The CDR3 extends over 15 amino acids. The germline gives CDR1 SGHTA, CDR2 FQGNSA. With 6 bases removed from V and 1 base from J, the gap between germline ends came to 16 bases. The CDR3 protein is CASRPPSGGSYEQYF. The CDR3 region has the DNA TGTGCCAGCAGACCCCCTTCCGGGGGTTCCTACGAGCAGTACTTC. The full variable domain, with the rest looked up from reference TRBV7-2 and TRBJ2-7, is GAGVSQSPSNKVTEKGKDVELRCDPISGHTALYWYRQSLGQGLEFLIYFQGNSAPDKSGLPSDRFSAERTGGSVSTLTIQRTQQEDSAVYLCASRPPSGGSYEQYFGPGTRLTVT.

The chain combines TRBV2 with TRBJ2-1; D remains ambiguous. The germline V and J ends were trimmed by 8 bases and 10 bases, with 21 bases remaining between them. The CDR3 consists of 14 residues. Germline V CDR1 and CDR2: SNHLY, FYNNEI. The CDR3 sequence is CASLLTDDPREQFF. CDR3 nucleotides: TGTGCCAGCTTATTGACTGATGACCCGAGAGAGCAGTTCTTC.

This clone has only one observation. The genes are TRBV5-4 and TRBJ1-2, with D perhaps TRBD1 (6 bases). The CDR3 sequence is 15 residues long. The V gene's germline CDR1 is SGHNT and CDR2 YYREEE (reference sequence). V was clipped by 3 bases and J by 4 bases, with 16 bases between them. The CDR3 spells CASSSPGEGSYGYTF. CDR3 in DNA: TGTGCCAGCAGCTCACCAGGGGAAGGGAGCTATGGCTACACCTTC.

The V call is TRBV28, the J call TRBJ2-7; D not resolved. There are 14 residues in the CDR3. Trimming took off 6 bases at V and 4 bases at J, with 16 bases between the two ends. CDR1 and CDR2 (germline): MDHEN, SYDVKM. The CDR3 here is CASSPDLLPYEQYF. The CDR3, as DNA: TGTGCCAGCAGCCCTGACCTTTTACCGTACGAGCAGTACTTC. Variable domain in full (rest from reference TRBV28 and TRBJ2-7): DVKVTQSSRYLVKRTGEKVFLECVQDMDHENMFWYRQDPGLGLRLIYFSYDVKMKEKGDIPEGYSVSREKKERFSLILESASTNQTSMYLCASSPDLLPYEQYFGPGTRLTVT.

V gene TRBV7-9 combines with J gene TRBJ1-2; 8 positions agree with TRBD1. The J segment lost 5 bases and the V segment lost 5 bases, leaving 10 bases of the junction unmatched. The CDR3 is made up of 15 amino acids. Germline V lookup: CDR1 SEHNR, CDR2 FQNEAQ (reference sequence). The chain's CDR3 is CASSPQSGQVYGYTF. Written as DNA, the CDR3 is TGTGCCAGCAGCCCCCAATCGGGACAGGTATATGGCTACACCTTC.

Details on this clone: An end of the junction differs from the germline gene, which may be a read error. The chain carries TRBV28 and TRBJ1-5; no firm D call. Germline CDR1 and CDR2: MDHEN and SYDVKM. The CDR3 length is 14 residues. CDR3 DNA: TGTACCAGCAGTCCCCTTGGTGGTAATCAGCCCCAGCATTTT. Its translation is CTSSPLGGNQPQHF.

This clone appeared a single time. The gene calls are TRBV27 and TRBJ2-1, with D tentatively TRBD2 (6 bases). This CDR3 is built from 17 residues. The V gene's germline CDR1 is MNHEY and CDR2 SMNVEV (reference sequence). V gave up 3 bases and J gave up 5 bases, with 20 bases separating them. Here the CDR3 reads CASSFGGGGFAHNEQFF. The CDR3 bases are TGTGCCAGCAGTTTCGGGGGAGGAGGATTCGCGCACAATGAGCAGTTCTTC.

This chain links TRBV11-2 with TRBJ2-3; tentatively, D is TRBD2 (5 bases). Trimming shortened V by 7 bases and J by 10 bases, and 21 bases separated the two germline ends. Germline CDR1 is SGHAT and CDR2 is FQNNGV. The CDR3 extends over 14 amino acids. CDR3 sequence: CASNPRGPDFAQYF. CDR3 bases: TGTGCCAGCAACCCACGCGGCCCGGACTTCGCGCAGTATTTT. The whole variable domain, filled in from reference TRBV11-2 and TRBJ2-3, reads EAGVAQSPRYKIIEKRQSVAFWCNPISGHATLYWYQQILGQGPKLLIQFQNNGVVDDSQLPKDRFSAERLKGVDSTLKIQPAKLEDSAVYLCASNPRGPDFAQYFGPGTRLTVL.

The V and J genes are TRBV28 and TRBJ2-5, with TRBD1 matching over 8 bases. Losses at the gene ends were 2 bases for V and 4 bases for J; bases not matched to a gene: 6. Germline CDR1 and CDR2: MDHEN and SYDVKM. The CDR3 runs to 15 residues. The CDR3, as DNA: TGTGCCAGCAGTTTACCCACAGGGGGAGGAGAGACCCAGTACTTC. Translating gives CASSLPTGGGETQYF. The complete variable domain, with remaining parts taken from reference TRBV28 and TRBJ2-5, reads DVKVTQSSRYLVKRTGEKVFLECVQDMDHENMFWYRQDPGLGLRLIYFSYDVKMKEKGDIPEGYSVSREKKERFSLILESASTNQTSMYLCASSLPTGGGETQYFGPGTRLLVL.

This chain connects TRBV7-9 to TRBJ1-1, with D possibly being TRBD1 (5 bases). V gave up 3 bases and J gave up 4 bases, with 15 bases separating them. The CDR3 is made up of 15 amino acids. CDR1 is SEHNR, CDR2 FQNEAQ, per germline (reference sequence). The CDR3 loop is CASSFPRIGVTEAFF. DNA for the CDR3: TGTGCCAGCAGCTTCCCCAGGATAGGGGTCACTGAAGCTTTCTTT.

This clone was counted only a few times. This chain connects TRBV7-9 to TRBJ1-2, with D maybe TRBD1 (5 bases). This CDR3 has 16 residues. Trimming pared 5 bases from V and 5 bases from J, leaving 21 bases between. CDR1 and CDR2 from the germline V gene are SEHNR and FQNEAQ (reference sequence). The chain's CDR3 is CASSVTPVTWGYGYTF. CDR3 bases: TGTGCCAGCAGCGTTACGCCGGTAACATGGGGGTATGGCTACACCTTC.

The genes are TRBV9 and TRBJ2-2; TRBD2 matches at 13 bases. This CDR3 contains 19 residues. With 4 bases clipped from V and 0 bases from J, the junction kept 9 bases outside the gene matches. Per germline, CDR1 SGDLS and CDR2 YYNGEE. CDR3 amino acids: CASSIQGGLAGANTGELFF. The CDR3 nucleotides read TGTGCCAGCAGCATACAGGGAGGACTAGCGGGAGCGAACACCGGGGAGCTGTTTTTT.

The rearrangement joins TRBV9 to TRBJ2-7; 10 nucleotides match TRBD1. V was pared by 3 bases and J by 2 bases, with 14 bases of the junction left unmatched. This CDR3 region has 18 residues. Germline-derived CDR1 and CDR2 are SGDLS and YYNGEE. The CDR3 coding sequence is TGTGCCAGCAGCGCAAGTGTTATTCCGGGACAGGGGACCTACGAGCAGTACTTC. It encodes CASSASVIPGQGTYEQYF.

The chain combines TRBV2 with TRBJ2-1; D possibly corresponds to TRBD2 (6 bases). Trimming pared 5 bases from V and 8 bases from J, leaving 19 bases between. Germline V gene sequence: CDR1 SNHLY, CDR2 FYNNEI. The CDR3 has 15 residues. CDR3 coding DNA: TGTGCCAGCAGTTGGGGTGTTACTAGCCTAGATGAGCAGTTCTTC. Translated, it gives CASSWGVTSLDEQFF.

The V and J genes are TRBV10-3 and TRBJ2-7; D assignment may be TRBD1 or TRBD2 (5 bases each). CDR1 is ENHRY, CDR2 SYGVKD, per germline. This CDR3 has 16 residues. V shed 0 bases and J shed 2 bases, with 14 bases lying between them. CDR3: CAISESTWGSTYEQYF. In DNA, the CDR3 is TGTGCCATCAGTGAGTCGACATGGGGGAGTACCTACGAGCAGTACTTC.

The rearrangement joins TRBV9 to TRBJ2-7, with D unresolved. Trimming took 0 bases from V and 0 from J, leaving 13 bases between them. Germline V gene data show CDR1 as SGDLS and CDR2 as YYNGEE. CDR3 length equals 16 residues. This CDR3 reads CASSVAGGRSSYEQYF. CDR3 nucleotides: TGTGCCAGCAGCGTAGCTGGCGGACGAAGCTCCTACGAGCAGTACTTC.

The chain links TRBV19 to TRBJ2-7; either TRBD1 or TRBD2 may fit D (5 bases each). The CDR3 sequence is 13 residues long. From germline, CDR1 is LNHDA and CDR2 SQIVND (reference sequence). V gave up 0 bases and J gave up 6 bases, with 9 bases separating them. CDR3 residues: CASSIEGPSEQYF. DNA of the CDR3: TGTGCCAGTAGTATAGAGGGACCTTCCGAGCAGTACTTC.